This T cell receptor beta chain was recovered during a study of Ad26.COV2.S vaccination and SARS-CoV-2 variants. CDR1 and CDR2 from the germline V gene are MDHEN and SYDVKM. The CDR3 loop spans 14 amino acids. Trimming stripped 5 bases from V and 6 bases from J, with 14 bases between. Sample treatment: roughly 19 received Ad26.COV2.S at low or high dose, single or two shots; 5 received placebo; per-sample allocation not given. At day 63 after the first vaccine or placebo injection, samples were drawn. TCRdb's table, derived via immunoSEQ multiplex PCR, lists solely in-frame clones and lacks some. The data contain approximately 400,000 clones, 80% to 90% of them singletons.

This clonotype was obtained from a person between 18 and 59 years old who received the Ad26.COV2.S COVID-19 vaccine or a placebo. This chain connects TRBV28 to TRBJ2-1, with D perhaps TRBD2 (6 bases). The specimen comprised peripheral blood, sampled in a trial of Ad26.COV2.S vaccine versus placebo. CDR3 sequence (DNA): TGTGCCAGCAGTCGCGGACTATCCCTCAATGAGCAGTTCTTC. Protein: CASSRGLSLNEQFF.